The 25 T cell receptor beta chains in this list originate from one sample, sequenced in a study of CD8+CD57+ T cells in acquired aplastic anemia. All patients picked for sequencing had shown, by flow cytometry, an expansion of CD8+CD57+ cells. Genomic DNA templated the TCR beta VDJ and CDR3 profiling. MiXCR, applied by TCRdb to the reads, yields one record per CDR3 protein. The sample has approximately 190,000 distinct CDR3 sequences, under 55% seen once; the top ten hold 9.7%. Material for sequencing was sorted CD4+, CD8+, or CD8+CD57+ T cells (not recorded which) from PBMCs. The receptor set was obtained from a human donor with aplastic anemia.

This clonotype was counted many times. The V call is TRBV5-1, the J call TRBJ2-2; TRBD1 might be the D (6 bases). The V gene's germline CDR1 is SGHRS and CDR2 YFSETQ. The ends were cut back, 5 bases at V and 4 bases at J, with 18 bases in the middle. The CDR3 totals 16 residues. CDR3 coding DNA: TGCGCCAGCAGGGCAGGGGCGCTTAAGGCCACCGGGGAGCTGTTTTTT. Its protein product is CASRAGALKATGELFF.

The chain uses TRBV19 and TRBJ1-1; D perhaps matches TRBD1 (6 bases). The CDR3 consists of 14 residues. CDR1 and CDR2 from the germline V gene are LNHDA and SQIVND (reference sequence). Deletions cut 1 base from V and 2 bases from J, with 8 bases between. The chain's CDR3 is CASSIGGANTEAFF. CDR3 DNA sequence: TGTGCCAGTAGTATAGGGGGGGCAAACACTGAAGCTTTCTTT.

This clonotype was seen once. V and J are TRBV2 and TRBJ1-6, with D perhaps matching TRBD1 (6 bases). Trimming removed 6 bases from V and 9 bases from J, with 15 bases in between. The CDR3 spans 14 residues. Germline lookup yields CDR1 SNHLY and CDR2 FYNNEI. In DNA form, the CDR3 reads TGTGCCAGCAGCTGGGGGGCGGTAGGTTCACCCCTCCACTTT. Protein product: CASSWGAVGSPLHF.

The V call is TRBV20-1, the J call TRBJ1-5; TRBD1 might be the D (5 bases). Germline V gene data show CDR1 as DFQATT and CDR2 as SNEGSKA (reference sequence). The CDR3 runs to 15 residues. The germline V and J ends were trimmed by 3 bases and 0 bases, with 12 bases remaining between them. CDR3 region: CSARTDDPSNQPQHF. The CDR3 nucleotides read TGCAGTGCTAGGACAGACGATCCTAGCAATCAGCCCCAGCATTTT.

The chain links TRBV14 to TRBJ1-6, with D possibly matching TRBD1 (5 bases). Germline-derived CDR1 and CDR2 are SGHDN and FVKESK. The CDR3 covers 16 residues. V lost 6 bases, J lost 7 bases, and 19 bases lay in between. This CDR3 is CASRSHAGTDNSPLHF. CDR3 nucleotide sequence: TGTGCCAGCAGGTCTCACGCCGGGACTGACAATTCACCCCTCCACTTT.

The CDR3 loop reads CASSLRTSGVGYNEQFF. The CDR3 nucleotides are TGCGCCAGCAGCCTCCGGACTAGCGGGGTGGGGTACAATGAGCAGTTCTTC. This chain links TRBV5-1 with TRBJ2-1; 12 bases are shared with TRBD2. CDR1 and CDR2 (germline): SGHRS, YFSETQ. The CDR3 is 17 amino acids. V shed 4 bases, J shed 4 bases, and the junction held 9 bases outside the gene matches.

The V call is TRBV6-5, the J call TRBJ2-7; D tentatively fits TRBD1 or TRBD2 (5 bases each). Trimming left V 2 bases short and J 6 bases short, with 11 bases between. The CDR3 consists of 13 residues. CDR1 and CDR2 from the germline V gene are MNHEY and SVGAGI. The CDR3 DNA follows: TGTGCCAGCAGTTACGGACATGAGGGCGAGCAGTACTTC. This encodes CASSYGHEGEQYF.

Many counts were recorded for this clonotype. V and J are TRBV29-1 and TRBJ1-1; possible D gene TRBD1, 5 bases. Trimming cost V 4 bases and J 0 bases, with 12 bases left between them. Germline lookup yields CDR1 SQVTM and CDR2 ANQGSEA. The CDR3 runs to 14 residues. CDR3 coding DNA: TGCAGCGTTGGGGACGGAGTAATGAACACTGAAGCTTTCTTT. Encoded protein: CSVGDGVMNTEAFF.

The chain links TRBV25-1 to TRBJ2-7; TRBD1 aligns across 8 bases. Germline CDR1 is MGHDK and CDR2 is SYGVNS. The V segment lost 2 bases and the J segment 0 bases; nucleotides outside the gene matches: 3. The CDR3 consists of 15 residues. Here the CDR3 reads CASSEQGASSYEQYF. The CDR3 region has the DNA TGTGCCAGCAGTGAACAGGGGGCTAGCTCCTACGAGCAGTACTTC.

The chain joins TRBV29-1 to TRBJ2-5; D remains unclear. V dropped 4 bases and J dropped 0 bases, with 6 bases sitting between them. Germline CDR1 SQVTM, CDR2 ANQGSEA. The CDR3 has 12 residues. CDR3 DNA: TGCAGCGTTGGAGCAAACCAAGAGACCCAGTACTTC. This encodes CSVGANQETQYF.

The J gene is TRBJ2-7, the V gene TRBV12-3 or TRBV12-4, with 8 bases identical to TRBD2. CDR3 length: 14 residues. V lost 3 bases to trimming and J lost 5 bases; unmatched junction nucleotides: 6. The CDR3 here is CASSFGGAGDEQYF. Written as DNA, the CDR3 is TGTGCCAGCAGTTTCGGGGGGGCAGGGGACGAGCAGTACTTC.

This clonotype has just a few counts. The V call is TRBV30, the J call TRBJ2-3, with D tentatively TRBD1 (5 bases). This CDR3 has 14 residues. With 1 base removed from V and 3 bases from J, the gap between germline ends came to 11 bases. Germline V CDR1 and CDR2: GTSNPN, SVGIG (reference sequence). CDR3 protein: CAWSAWRQTDTQYF. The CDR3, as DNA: TGTGCCTGGAGTGCCTGGAGACAGACAGATACGCAGTATTTT.

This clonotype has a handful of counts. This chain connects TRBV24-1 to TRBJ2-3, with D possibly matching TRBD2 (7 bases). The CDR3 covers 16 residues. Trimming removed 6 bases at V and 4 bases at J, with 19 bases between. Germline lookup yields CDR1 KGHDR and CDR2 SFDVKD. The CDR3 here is CATSPSRGGRSDTQYF. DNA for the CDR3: TGTGCCACCAGTCCTTCACGCGGGGGCAGGTCAGATACGCAGTATTTT.

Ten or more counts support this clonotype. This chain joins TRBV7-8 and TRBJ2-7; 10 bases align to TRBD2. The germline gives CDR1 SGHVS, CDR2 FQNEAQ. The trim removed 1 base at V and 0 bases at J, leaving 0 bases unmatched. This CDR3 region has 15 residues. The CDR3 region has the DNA TGTGCCAGCAGCTTAGGGACTAGCGGCTCCTACGAGCAGTACTTC. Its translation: CASSLGTSGSYEQYF.

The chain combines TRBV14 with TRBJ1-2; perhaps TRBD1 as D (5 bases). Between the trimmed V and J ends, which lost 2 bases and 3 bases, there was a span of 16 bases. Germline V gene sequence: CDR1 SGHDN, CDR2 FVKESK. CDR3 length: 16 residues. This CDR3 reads CASSQSGQENHYGYTF. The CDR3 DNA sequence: TGTGCCAGCAGCCAATCAGGGCAGGAGAATCACTATGGCTACACCTTC.

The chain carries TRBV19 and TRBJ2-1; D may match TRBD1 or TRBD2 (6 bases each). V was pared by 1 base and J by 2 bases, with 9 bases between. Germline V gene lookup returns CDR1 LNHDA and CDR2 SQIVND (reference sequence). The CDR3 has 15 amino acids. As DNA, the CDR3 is TGTGCCAGTAGTATAGTTGGGGGGCCCTACAATGAGCAGTTCTTC. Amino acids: CASSIVGGPYNEQFF.

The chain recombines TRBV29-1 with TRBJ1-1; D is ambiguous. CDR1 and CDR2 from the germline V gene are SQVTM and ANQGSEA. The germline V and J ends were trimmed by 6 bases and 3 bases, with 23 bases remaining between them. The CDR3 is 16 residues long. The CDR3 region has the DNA TGCAGCGTCGAACTCCCCCCGCTGGGTAGGGACACTGAAGCTTTCTTT. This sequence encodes CSVELPPLGRDTEAFF.

CDR3 residues: CASSAGLAGGTDTQYF. The CDR3, as DNA: TGTGCCAGCAGTGCCGGACTAGCGGGGGGCACAGATACGCAGTATTTT. The genes are TRBV25-1 and TRBJ2-3; 13 bases agree with TRBD2. Germline V gene lookup returns CDR1 MGHDK and CDR2 SYGVNS. The CDR3 sequence is 16 residues long. V trimming: 4 bases; J trimming: 1 base; junction bases outside the gene matches: 2.

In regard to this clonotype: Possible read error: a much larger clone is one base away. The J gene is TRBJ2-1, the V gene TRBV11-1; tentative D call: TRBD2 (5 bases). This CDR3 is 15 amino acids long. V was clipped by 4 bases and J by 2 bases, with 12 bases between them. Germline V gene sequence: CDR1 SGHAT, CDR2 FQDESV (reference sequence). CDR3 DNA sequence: TGTGCCAGCAGCTCCCGGGGTAGCGCCTACAATGAGCAGTTCTTC. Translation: CASSSRGSAYNEQFF.

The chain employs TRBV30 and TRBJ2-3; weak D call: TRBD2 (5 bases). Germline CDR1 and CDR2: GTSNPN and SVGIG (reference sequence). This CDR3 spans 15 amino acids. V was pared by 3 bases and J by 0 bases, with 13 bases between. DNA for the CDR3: TGTGCCTGGAGACCCCGGAGCGGCAGCACAGATACGCAGTATTTT. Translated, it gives CAWRPRSGSTDTQYF.

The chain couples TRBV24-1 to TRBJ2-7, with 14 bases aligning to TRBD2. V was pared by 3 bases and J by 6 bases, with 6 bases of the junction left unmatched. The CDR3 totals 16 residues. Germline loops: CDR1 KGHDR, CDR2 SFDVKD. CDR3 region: CATSDATSGRAAEQYF. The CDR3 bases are TGTGCCACCAGTGATGCGACTAGCGGGAGGGCGGCCGAGCAGTACTTC.

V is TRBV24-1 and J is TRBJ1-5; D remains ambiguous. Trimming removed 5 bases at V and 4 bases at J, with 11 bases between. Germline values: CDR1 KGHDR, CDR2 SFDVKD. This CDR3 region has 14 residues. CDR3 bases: TGTGCCACCAGTGTTCGGGGAATGAATCAGCCCCAGCATTTT. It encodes CATSVRGMNQPQHF.

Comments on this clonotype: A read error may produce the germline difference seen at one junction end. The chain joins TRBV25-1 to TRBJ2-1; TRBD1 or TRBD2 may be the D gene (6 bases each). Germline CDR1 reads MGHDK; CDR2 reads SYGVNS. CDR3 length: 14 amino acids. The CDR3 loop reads CASSVQGGKDEQSF. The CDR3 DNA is TGTGCCAGCAGTGTACAGGGAGGTAAGGATGAGCAGTCCTTC.

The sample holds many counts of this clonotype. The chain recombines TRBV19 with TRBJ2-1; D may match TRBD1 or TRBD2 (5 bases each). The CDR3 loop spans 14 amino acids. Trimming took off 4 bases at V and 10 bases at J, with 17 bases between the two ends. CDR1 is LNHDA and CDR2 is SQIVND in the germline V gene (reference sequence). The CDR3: CASSTGTGLGEQFF. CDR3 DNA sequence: TGTGCCAGTAGTACGGGAACAGGCCTGGGAGAGCAGTTCTTC.

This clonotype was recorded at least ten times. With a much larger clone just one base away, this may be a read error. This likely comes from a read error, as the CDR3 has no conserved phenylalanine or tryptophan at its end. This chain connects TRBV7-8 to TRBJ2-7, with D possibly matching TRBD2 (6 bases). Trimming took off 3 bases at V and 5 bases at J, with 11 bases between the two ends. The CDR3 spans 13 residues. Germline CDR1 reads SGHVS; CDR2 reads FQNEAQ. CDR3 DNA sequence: TGTGCCAGCAGCTTTTCCGGGAGCCACGAGCAGTACTCC. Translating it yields CASSFSGSHEQYS.